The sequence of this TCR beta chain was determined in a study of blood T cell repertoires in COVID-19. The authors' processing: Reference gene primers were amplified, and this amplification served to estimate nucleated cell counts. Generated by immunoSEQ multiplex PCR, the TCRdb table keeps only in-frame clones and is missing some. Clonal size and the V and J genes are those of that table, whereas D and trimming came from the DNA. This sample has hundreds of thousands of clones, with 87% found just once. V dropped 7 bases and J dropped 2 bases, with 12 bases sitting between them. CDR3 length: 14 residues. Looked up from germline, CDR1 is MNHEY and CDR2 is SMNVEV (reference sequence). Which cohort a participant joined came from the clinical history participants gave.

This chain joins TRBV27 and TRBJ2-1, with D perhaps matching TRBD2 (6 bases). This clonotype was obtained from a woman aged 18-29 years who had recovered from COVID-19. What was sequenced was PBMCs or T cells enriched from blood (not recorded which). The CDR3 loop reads CASTGTQPYNEQFF. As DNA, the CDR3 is TGTGCCAGCACTGGGACTCAACCCTACAATGAGCAGTTCTTC.